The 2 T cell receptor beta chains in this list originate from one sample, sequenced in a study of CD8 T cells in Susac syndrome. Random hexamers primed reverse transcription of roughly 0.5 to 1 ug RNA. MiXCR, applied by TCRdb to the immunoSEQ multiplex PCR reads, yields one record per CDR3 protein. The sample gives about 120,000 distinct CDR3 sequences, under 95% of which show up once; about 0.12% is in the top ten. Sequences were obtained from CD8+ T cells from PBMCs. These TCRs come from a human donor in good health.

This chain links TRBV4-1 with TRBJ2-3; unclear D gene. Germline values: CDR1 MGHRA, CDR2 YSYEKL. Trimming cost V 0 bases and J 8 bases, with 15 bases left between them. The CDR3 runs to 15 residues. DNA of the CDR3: TGCGCCAGCAGCCAAGAGGTAAACACTCGCCCTACGCAGTATTTT. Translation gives CASSQEVNTRPTQYF.

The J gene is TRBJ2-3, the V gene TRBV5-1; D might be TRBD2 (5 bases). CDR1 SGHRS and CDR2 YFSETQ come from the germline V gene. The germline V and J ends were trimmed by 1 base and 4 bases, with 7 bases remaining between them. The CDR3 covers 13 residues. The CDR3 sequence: CASSLPGADTQYF. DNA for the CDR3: TGCGCCAGCAGCTTGCCCGGGGCAGATACGCAGTATTTT.